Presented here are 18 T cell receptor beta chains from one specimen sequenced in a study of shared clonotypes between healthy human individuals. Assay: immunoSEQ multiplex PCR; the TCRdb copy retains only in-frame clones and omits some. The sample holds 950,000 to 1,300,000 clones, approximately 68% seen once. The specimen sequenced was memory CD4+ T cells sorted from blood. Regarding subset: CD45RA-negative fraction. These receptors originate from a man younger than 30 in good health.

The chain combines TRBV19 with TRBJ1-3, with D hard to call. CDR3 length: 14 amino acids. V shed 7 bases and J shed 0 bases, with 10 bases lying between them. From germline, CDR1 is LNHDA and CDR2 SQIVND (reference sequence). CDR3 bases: TGTGCCAGTACCATGACACCCTCTGGAAACACCATATATTTT. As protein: CASTMTPSGNTIYF.

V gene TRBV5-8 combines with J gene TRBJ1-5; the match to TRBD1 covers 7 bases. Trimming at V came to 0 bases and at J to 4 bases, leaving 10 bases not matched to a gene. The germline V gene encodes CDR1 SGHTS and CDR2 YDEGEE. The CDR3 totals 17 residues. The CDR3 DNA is TGTGCCAGCAGCTTGGTGCCCGGGGGGACAGCGAATCAGCCCCAGCATTTT. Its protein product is CASSLVPGGTANQPQHF. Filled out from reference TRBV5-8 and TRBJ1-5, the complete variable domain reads EAGVTQSPTHLIKTRGQQATLRCSPISGHTSVYWYQQALGLGLQFLLWYDEGEERNRGNFPPRFSGRQFPNYSSELNVNALELEDSALYLCASSLVPGGTANQPQHFGDGTRLSIL.

Here the CDR3 reads CASSPTTSDSPLHF. The CDR3, as DNA: TGTGCCAGCAGCCCAACTACGTCTGATTCACCCCTCCACTTT. The V and J genes are TRBV13 and TRBJ1-6, with D uncertain. There are 14 residues in the CDR3. Deletions cut 5 bases from V and 8 bases from J, with 13 bases between. CDR1 and CDR2 (germline): PRHDT, FYEKMQ (reference sequence).

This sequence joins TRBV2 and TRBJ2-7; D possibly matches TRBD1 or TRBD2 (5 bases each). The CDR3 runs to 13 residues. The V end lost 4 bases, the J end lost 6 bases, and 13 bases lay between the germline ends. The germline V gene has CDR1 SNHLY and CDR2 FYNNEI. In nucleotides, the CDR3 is TGTGCCAGCAGTGGAGCCTGGGACCGCGAGCAGTACTTC. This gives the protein CASSGAWDREQYF.

The CDR3: CASSDASGGRTDTQYF. The CDR3 DNA is TGTGCCAGCAGCGATGCTAGCGGGGGCCGAACAGATACGCAGTATTTT. The chain joins TRBV9 to TRBJ2-3; 10 nucleotides agree with TRBD2. V was pared by 3 bases and J by 3 bases, with 7 bases of the junction left unmatched. Germline CDR1 is SGDLS and CDR2 is YYNGEE. The CDR3 loop spans 16 amino acids.

CDR3 protein: CASSTGTPIEKLFF. CDR3 DNA sequence: TGTGCCAGCAGCACCGGGACGCCGATTGAAAAACTGTTTTTT. The chain recombines TRBV5-5 with TRBJ1-4, with D possibly TRBD1 on 5 matching bases. Trimming took off 4 bases at V and 7 bases at J, with 14 bases between the two ends. Germline values: CDR1 SGHKS, CDR2 YYEKEE (reference sequence). The CDR3 length is 14 residues.

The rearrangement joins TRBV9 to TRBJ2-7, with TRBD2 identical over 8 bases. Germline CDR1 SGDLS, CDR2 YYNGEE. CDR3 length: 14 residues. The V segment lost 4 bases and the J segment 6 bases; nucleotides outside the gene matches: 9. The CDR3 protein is CASSQAGVIGEQYF. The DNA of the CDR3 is TGTGCCAGCAGCCAAGCGGGAGTAATTGGCGAGCAGTACTTC.

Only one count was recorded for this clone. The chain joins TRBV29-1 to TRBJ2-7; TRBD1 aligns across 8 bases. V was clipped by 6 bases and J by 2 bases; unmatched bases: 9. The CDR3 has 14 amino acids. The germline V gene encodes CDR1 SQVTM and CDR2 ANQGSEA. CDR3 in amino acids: CSVRQGTEAYEQYF. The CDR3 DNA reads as TGCAGCGTCCGACAGGGGACCGAGGCCTACGAGCAGTACTTC.

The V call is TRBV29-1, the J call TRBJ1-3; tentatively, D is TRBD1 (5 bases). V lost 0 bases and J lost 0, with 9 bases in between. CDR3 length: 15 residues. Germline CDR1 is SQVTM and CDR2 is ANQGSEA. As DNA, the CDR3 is TGCAGCGTTGAAGATTTGGGGACCTCTGGAAACACCATATATTTT. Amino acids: CSVEDLGTSGNTIYF.

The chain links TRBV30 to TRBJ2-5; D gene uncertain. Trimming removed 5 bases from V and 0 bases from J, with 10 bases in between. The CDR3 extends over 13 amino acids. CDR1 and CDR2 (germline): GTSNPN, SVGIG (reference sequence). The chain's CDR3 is CAWVTRYQETQYF. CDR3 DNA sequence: TGTGCCTGGGTCACCAGGTACCAAGAGACCCAGTACTTC. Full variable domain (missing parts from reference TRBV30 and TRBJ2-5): SQTIHQWPATLVQPVGSPLSLECTVEGTSNPNLYWYRQAAGRGLQLLFYSVGIGQISSEVPQNLSASRPQDRQFILSSKKLLLSDSGFYLCAWVTRYQETQYFGPGTRLLVL.

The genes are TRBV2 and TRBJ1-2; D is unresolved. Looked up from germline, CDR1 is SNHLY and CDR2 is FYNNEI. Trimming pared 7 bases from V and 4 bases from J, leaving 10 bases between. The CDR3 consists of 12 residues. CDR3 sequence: CASTGWGYGYTF. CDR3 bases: TGTGCCAGCACGGGCTGGGGCTATGGCTACACCTTC.

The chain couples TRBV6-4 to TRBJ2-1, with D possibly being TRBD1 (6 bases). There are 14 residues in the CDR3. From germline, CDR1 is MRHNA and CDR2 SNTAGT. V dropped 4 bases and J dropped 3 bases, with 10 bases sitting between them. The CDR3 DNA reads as TGTGCCAGCAGTGTCATACAGGGCTACAATGAGCAGTTCTTC. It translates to CASSVIQGYNEQFF.

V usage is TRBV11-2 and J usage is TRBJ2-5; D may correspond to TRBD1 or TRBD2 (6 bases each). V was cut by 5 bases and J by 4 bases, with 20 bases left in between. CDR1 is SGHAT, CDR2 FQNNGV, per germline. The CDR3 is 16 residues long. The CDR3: CASSPRGVSGLETQYF. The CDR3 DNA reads TGTGCCAGCAGCCCCAGGGGTGTTAGCGGATTAGAGACCCAGTACTTC. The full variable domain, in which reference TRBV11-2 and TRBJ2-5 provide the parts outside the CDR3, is EAGVAQSPRYKIIEKRQSVAFWCNPISGHATLYWYQQILGQGPKLLIQFQNNGVVDDSQLPKDRFSAERLKGVDSTLKIQPAKLEDSAVYLCASSPRGVSGLETQYFGPGTRLLVL.

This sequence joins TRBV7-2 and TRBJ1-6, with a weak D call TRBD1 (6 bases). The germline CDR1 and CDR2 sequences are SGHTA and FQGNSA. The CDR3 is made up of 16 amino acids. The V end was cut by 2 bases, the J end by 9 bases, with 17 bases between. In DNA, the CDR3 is TGTGCCAGCAGCTTAAGGGCGGGGGGCCCAAGTTCACCCCTCCACTTT. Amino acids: CASSLRAGGPSSPLHF.

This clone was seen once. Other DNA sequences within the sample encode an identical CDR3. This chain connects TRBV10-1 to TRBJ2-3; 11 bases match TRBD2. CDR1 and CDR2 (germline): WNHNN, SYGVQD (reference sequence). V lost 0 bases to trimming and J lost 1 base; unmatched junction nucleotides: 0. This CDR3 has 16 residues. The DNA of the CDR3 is TGCGCCAGCAGTGAGTCACTAGCGGGGGGCACAGATACGCAGTATTTT. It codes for CASSESLAGGTDTQYF.

The CDR3 nucleotides read TGTGCCAGCAGTCGTTCGGGGGGAATAAGGTCCTACGAGCAGTACTTC. This encodes CASSRSGGIRSYEQYF. The chain has TRBV2 and TRBJ2-7; 7 bases fit TRBD2. The CDR3 has 16 residues. J gave up 1 base and V 5 bases, and 11 bases lay outside the gene matches. CDR1 and CDR2 (germline): SNHLY, FYNNEI.

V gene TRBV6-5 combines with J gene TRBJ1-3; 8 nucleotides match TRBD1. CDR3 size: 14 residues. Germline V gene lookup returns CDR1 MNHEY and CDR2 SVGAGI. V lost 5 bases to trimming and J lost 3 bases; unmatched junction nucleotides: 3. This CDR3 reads CASSPDRVGNTIYF. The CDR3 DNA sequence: TGTGCCAGCAGTCCGGACAGGGTTGGAAACACCATATATTTT.

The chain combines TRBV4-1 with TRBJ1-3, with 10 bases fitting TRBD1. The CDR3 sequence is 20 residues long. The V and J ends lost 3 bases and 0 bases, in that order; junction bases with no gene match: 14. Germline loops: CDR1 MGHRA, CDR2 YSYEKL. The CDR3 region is CASSHLPGTGATFSGNTIYF. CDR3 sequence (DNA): TGCGCCAGCAGCCATCTGCCAGGGACAGGGGCGACATTCTCTGGAAACACCATATATTTT.